These 10 T cell receptor beta chains were sequenced from one sample in a study of T cells in narcolepsy. The data were produced by immunoSEQ multiplex PCR, yet TCRdb's version contains in-frame clones alone and is incomplete. Of 25,000 or so clones in the sample, about 84% were seen once. The sample was CD45RA- memory CD4+ T cells from PBMCs. All receptors derive from a human donor with narcolepsy.

This clone has more than one count but fewer than ten. The chain has TRBV27 and TRBJ1-2, with a tentative D call TRBD1 (6 bases). This CDR3 comprises 15 residues. The germline gives CDR1 MNHEY, CDR2 SMNVEV (reference sequence). Trimming stripped 8 bases from V and 4 bases from J, with 20 bases between. The CDR3 bases are TGTGCCAGCGCTGCCGGGACAAGGGGGGGCTATGGCTACACCTTC. It encodes CASAAGTRGGYGYTF.

This rearrangement joins TRBV7-9 to TRBJ1-2; a possible D gene is TRBD1 (5 bases). CDR1 SEHNR and CDR2 FQNEAQ come from the germline V gene (reference sequence). CDR3 length: 15 amino acids. The V and J ends lost 5 bases and 0 bases respectively, with 13 bases between them. The CDR3 sequence: CASSGGNTANYGYTF. CDR3 coding DNA: TGTGCCAGCAGCGGGGGGAACACAGCTAACTATGGCTACACCTTC.

The chain links TRBV11-2 to TRBJ2-3, with D tentatively TRBD1 (5 bases). Between the trimmed V and J ends, which lost 6 bases and 0 bases, there was a span of 10 bases. Germline CDR1 is SGHAT and CDR2 is FQNNGV. The CDR3 length is 14 residues. For the CDR3, the DNA is TGTGCCAGCAGTAGGGGATGGAGCACAGATACGCAGTATTTT. This encodes CASSRGWSTDTQYF.

The V gene is TRBV27, the J gene TRBJ1-2; D gene unclear. The ends were cut back, 2 bases at V and 0 bases at J, with 7 bases in the middle. The CDR3 has 14 amino acids. CDR1 is MNHEY, CDR2 SMNVEV, per germline (reference sequence). The CDR3 loop reads CASSLKRSNYGYTF. CDR3 nucleotide sequence: TGTGCCAGCAGTTTAAAACGGTCTAACTATGGCTACACCTTC.

The gene calls are TRBV25-1 and TRBJ1-4, with 8 bases matching TRBD1. CDR1 MGHDK and CDR2 SYGVNS come from the germline V gene. Trimming removed 3 bases from V and 4 bases from J; junction bases left unmatched: 7. This CDR3 has 16 residues. The CDR3 DNA reads TGTGCCAGCAGTGAGCCCGTACAGGGGGATAATGAAAAACTGTTTTTT. It translates to CASSEPVQGDNEKLFF. Using reference TRBV25-1 and TRBJ1-4 for the parts outside the CDR3, the full variable domain is EADIYQTPRYLVIGTGKKITLECSQTMGHDKMYWYQQDPGMELHLIHYSYGVNSTEKGDLSSESTVSRIRTEHFPLTLESARPSHTSQYLCASSEPVQGDNEKLFFGSGTQLSVL.

The J gene is TRBJ2-3, the V gene TRBV7-9; D unresolved. Between the trimmed V and J ends, which lost 3 bases and 14 bases, there was a span of 3 bases. This CDR3 spans 8 amino acids. Germline lookup yields CDR1 SEHNR and CDR2 FQNEAQ (reference sequence). The chain's CDR3 is CASSFGYF. The CDR3 DNA follows: TGTGCCAGCAGCTTTGGGTATTTT. Variable domain in full (rest from reference TRBV7-9 and TRBJ2-3): DTGVSQNPRHKITKRGQNVTFRCDPISEHNRLYWYRQTLGQGPEFLTYFQNEAQLEKSRLLSDRFSAERPKGSFSTLEIQRTEQGDSAMYLCASSFGYFGPGTRLTVL.

There are a few counts of this clone. The rearrangement uses TRBV7-9 and TRBJ2-1; D unclear. CDR3 length equals 11 residues. Trimming took 8 bases from V and 9 from J, leaving 11 bases between them. The V gene's germline CDR1 is SEHNR and CDR2 FQNEAQ (reference sequence). DNA for the CDR3: TGTGCCAGCGATGTCCTGGGTGAGCAGTTCTTC. This encodes CASDVLGEQFF.

The chain joins TRBV5-1 to TRBJ2-2, with D possibly TRBD2 on 5 matching bases. V lost 5 bases, J lost 4 bases, and 15 bases lay in between. Germline CDR1 SGHRS, CDR2 YFSETQ. CDR3 length: 15 amino acids. The DNA of the CDR3 is TGCGCCAGCAGTACGGACTGGAGAAGCACCGGGGAGCTGTTTTTT. It yields the protein CASSTDWRSTGELFF.

The rearrangement uses TRBV5-6 and TRBJ2-1; TRBD1 matches at 8 bases. This CDR3 has 15 amino acids. The V segment lost 4 bases and the J segment 0 bases; nucleotides outside the gene matches: 3. Germline V lookup: CDR1 SGHDT, CDR2 YYEEEE. The CDR3 DNA sequence: TGTGCCAGCAGCGTGGACAGGGCCTCCTACAATGAGCAGTTCTTC. Amino acids: CASSVDRASYNEQFF.

CDR3 in amino acids: CASRFSGEDGYTF. The CDR3 region has the DNA TGTGCCAGCAGATTCTCAGGGGAAGATGGCTACACCTTC. The chain recombines TRBV6-1 with TRBJ1-2; weak D call: TRBD1 (6 bases). The CDR3 is 13 amino acids. The germline gives CDR1 MNHNS, CDR2 SASEGT. V was cut by 6 bases and J by 6 bases, with 14 bases left in between.